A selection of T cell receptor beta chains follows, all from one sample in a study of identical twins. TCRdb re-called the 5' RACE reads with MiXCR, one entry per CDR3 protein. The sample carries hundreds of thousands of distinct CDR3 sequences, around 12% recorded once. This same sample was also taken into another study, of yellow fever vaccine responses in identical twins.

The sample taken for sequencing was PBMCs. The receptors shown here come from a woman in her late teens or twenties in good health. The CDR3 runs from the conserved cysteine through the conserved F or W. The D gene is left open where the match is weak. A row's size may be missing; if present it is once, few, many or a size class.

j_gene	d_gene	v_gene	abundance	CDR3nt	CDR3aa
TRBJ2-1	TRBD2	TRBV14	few	TGTGCCAGCAGCCAAGATTTCGGGAGGTCGGGTAATGAGCAGTTCTTC	CASSQDFGRSGNEQFF
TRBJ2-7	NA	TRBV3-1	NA	TGTGCCAGCAGCCAACTAGTTTTCTCCTACGAGCAGTACTTC	CASSQLVFSYEQYF
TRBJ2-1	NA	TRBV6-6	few	TGTGCCAGCAGTTACTCGAGTTATGAGCAGTTCTTC	CASSYSSYEQFF
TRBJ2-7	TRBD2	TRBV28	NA	TGTGCCAGCAGTTTATATGGAGAGACTAGCGTCTACGAGCAGTACTTC	CASSLYGETSVYEQYF
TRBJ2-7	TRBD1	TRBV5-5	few	TGTGCCAGCAGCTTAGTCGCAGGGGGCGGCGAGCAGTACTTC	CASSLVAGGGEQYF
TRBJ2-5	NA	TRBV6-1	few	TGTGCCAGCAGCCGGAGGACAGCAATCCAAGAGACCCAGTACTTC	CASSRRTAIQETQYF
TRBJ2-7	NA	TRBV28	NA	TGTGCCAGCAGTTTATATACAGGCTCCTACGAGCAGTACTTC	CASSLYTGSYEQYF
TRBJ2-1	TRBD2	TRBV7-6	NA	TGTGCCAGCAGCTCACGACTAGCGGGGGGCAGGTACAATGAGCAGTTCTTC	CASSSRLAGGRYNEQFF
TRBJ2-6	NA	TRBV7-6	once	TGTGCCAGCAGCAAGGACGGGACCTCTGGGGCCAACGTCCTGACTTTC	CASSKDGTSGANVLTF
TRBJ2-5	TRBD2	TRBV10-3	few	TGTGCCATCAGCCCGACTAGCGGGAGGGCCGCGGGAGAGACCCAGTACTTC	CAISPTSGRAAGETQYF
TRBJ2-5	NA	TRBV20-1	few	TGCAGTGCTCCATCCCCCTGGGGGGGGCGGGAAGAGACCCAGTACTTC	CSAPSPWGGREETQYF
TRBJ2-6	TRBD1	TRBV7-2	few	TGTGCCAGCAGTTTAACAGGGGGCCCTGGGGCCAACGTCCTGACTTTC	CASSLTGGPGANVLTF
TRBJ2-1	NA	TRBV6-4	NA	TGTGCCAGCAGTCTGGACAGTTGGAATGAGCAGTTCTTC	CASSLDSWNEQFF
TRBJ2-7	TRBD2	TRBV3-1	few	TGTGCCAGCAGCCACGTTAGCGGGACACGCTACGAGCAGTACTTC	CASSHVSGTRYEQYF
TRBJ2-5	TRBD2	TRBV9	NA	TGTGCCAGCAGCGTGACCCTCGGGGGGGGAGGGTCGGAGACCCAGTACTTC	CASSVTLGGGGSETQYF
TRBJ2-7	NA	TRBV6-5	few	TGTGCCAGCAGTTCGTCGACCTTCTACGAGCAGTACTTC	CASSSSTFYEQYF
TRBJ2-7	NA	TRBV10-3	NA	TGTGCCATCAGTGAGCCCTCCGGATACGAGCAGTACTTC	CAISEPSGYEQYF
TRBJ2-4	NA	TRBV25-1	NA	TGTGCCAGCAGTGGAGACGGAGCGAACATTCAGTACTTC	CASSGDGANIQYF
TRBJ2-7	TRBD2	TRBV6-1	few	TGTGCCAGCAGTCAGGCCCAGGCCCCGGGACTAACCTACGAGCAGTACTTC	CASSQAQAPGLTYEQYF
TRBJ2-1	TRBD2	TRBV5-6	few	TGTGCCAGCAGCCCCGCGGGTGCTAGCGGGGTGGTAGGGCAGTTCTTC	CASSPAGASGVVGQFF
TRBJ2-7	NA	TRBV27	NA	TGTGCCAGCAAGTGGAGGGCCGGGTACGAGCAGTACTTC	CASKWRAGYEQYF
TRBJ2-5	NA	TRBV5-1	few	TGCGCCAGCAGCTTGGCCGTTGGGAGTTGGGAGACCCAGTACTTC	CASSLAVGSWETQYF
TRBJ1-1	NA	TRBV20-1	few	TGCAGTGCTAGAATTCCAGGGACCTCGGAGACTGAAGCTTTCTTT	CSARIPGTSETEAFF
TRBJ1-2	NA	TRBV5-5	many	TGTGCCAGCAGGCGAGACAGTCAATCTAACTATGGCTACACCTTC	CASRRDSQSNYGYTF
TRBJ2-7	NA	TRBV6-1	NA	TGTGCCAGCAGTGGGACATGGAGTTCCTACGAGCAGTACTTC	CASSGTWSSYEQYF
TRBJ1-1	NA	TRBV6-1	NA	TGTGCCAGCACCCCGAGGGTGGGCACTGAAGCTTTCTTT	CASTPRVGTEAFF
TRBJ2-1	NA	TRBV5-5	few	TGTGCCAGCAGCCAGGGCCTGGGAGTTGGTGAGCAGTTCTTC	CASSQGLGVGEQFF
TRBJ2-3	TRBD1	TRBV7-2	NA	TGTGCCAGCAGCTTGCCGGGACAGGGGGCAGATACGCAGTATTTT	CASSLPGQGADTQYF
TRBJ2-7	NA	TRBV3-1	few	TGTGCCAGCAGCCCCCTTTTTATCTACGAGCAGTACTTC	CASSPLFIYEQYF
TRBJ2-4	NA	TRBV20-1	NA	TGCAGTGCTAGAGAGCAGAAAAAAAACATTCAGTACTTC	CSAREQKKNIQYF
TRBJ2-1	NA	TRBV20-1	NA	TGCAGTGCTAGAGGGGGACTGTCCACTTACAATGAGCAGTTCTTC	CSARGGLSTYNEQFF
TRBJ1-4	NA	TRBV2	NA	TGTGCCAGCAACAGGAACAGCCTCCGTAATGAAAAACTGTTTTTT	CASNRNSLRNEKLFF